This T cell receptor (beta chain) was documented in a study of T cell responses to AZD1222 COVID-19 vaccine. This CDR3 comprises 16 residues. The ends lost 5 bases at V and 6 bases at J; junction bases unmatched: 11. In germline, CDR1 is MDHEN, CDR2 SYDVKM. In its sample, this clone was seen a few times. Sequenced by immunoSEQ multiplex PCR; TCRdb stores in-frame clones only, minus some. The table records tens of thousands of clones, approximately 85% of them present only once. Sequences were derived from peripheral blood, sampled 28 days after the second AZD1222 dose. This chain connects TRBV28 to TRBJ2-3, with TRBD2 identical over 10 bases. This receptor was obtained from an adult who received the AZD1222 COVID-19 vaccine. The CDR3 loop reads CASSRAGGSVADTQYF. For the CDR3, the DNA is TGTGCCAGCAGTCGAGCGGGGGGGTCGGTAGCGGATACGCAGTATTTT.